The rows below give T cell receptor beta chains drawn from one sample of a study of T-cell reconstitution after alpha-beta-depleted transplantation in children. Via MiXCR, TCRdb re-called the PCR reads, giving one row per CDR3 protein. The sample records about 900,000 distinct CDR3 sequences, roughly 29% being singletons. Sequences were derived from PBMCs, mostly from graft donor cells, sampled 360 days after TCRalphabeta/CD19-depleted stem cell transplant. These receptors originate from a boy under two years old who had a stem cell transplant for SCID, so the T cells may come from the graft donor. The CDR3 runs from the conserved cysteine through the conserved F or W. A D gene is named only where the DNA matches it firmly. Clone sizes are given selectively: once, few, many, or a class where the clone is expanded.

V gene	D gene	clone size	J gene	CDR3 DNA	CDR3 protein
TRBV19	TRBD1	.	TRBJ1-4	TGTGCCAGTAGTAACAGGGGGCGCGATGAAAAACTGTTTTTT	CASSNRGRDEKLFF
TRBV5-1	TRBD1	.	TRBJ2-5	TGCGCCAGCAGCTTGGGGTACTTGGGACAGGTCCAAGAGACCCAGTACTTC	CASSLGYLGQVQETQYF
TRBV15	.	many	TRBJ2-7	TGTGCCACCAGCAGAGATGAGGGTTACGAGCAGTACTTC	CATSRDEGYEQYF
TRBV24-1	TRBD1	.	TRBJ1-2	TGTGCCACCAGTGACTCCACCGGGACAGGGAGAGGCTACACCTTC	CATSDSTGTGRGYTF
TRBV12-3/TRBV12-4	TRBD1	.	TRBJ1-2	TGTGCCAGCAGTCGGCACCCAGGGGGGGGTAACTATGGCTACACCTTC	CASSRHPGGGNYGYTF
TRBV6-2/TRBV6-3	.	.	TRBJ1-1	TGTGCCAGCAGTGTCCACGGGAGGAACACTGAAGCTTTCTTT	CASSVHGRNTEAFF
TRBV7-8	TRBD2	.	TRBJ2-1	TGTGCCAGCAGCTTAGCATGGACTAGGTTTGGGAATGAGCAGTTCTTC	CASSLAWTRFGNEQFF
TRBV10-3	.	.	TRBJ2-5	TGTGCCATCAGTGAGTCGGCAGAAGAGACCCAGTACTTC	CAISESAEETQYF
TRBV20-1	TRBD1	.	TRBJ1-5	TGCAGTGCAAAAACGGGACAGGGAGCGAATCAGCCCCAGCATTTT	CSAKTGQGANQPQHF
TRBV2	TRBD2	.	TRBJ2-7	TGTGCCAGAAGACTAGCGAGGGGGAACGAGCAGTACTTC	CARRLARGNEQYF
TRBV14	.	few	TRBJ2-7	TGTGCCAGCAGCCACCGTACGAGCTTTACCTACGAGCAGTACTTC	CASSHRTSFTYEQYF
TRBV5-1	TRBD1	.	TRBJ1-1	TGCGCCAGCAGCCTACGACAGGGCCCTGAAGCTTTCTTT	CASSLRQGPEAFF
TRBV12-3/TRBV12-4	TRBD1	.	TRBJ1-1	TGTGCCAGCAGTTTAACAGGGGGGGTCGCCACTGAAGCTTTCTTT	CASSLTGGVATEAFF
TRBV4-1	TRBD1	.	TRBJ2-7	TGCGCCAGCAGCCAAGGCCCCCTGGGGACAGGGGGCTACGAGCAGTACTTC	CASSQGPLGTGGYEQYF
TRBV10-1	TRBD2	few	TRBJ2-7	TGCGCCAGCAGTGATCGGAGGAGTAGCGGGGAATGCTACGAGCAGTACTTC	CASSDRRSSGECYEQYF
TRBV12-3/TRBV12-4	.	.	TRBJ2-1	TGTGCCAGCAGTTTTCAGGGAGTTAATGAGCAGTTCTTC	CASSFQGVNEQFF
TRBV29-1	.	.	TRBJ2-7	TGCAGCGTTTGTTATGCGGGTCCCTACGAGCAGTACTTC	CSVCYAGPYEQYF
TRBV29-1	.	.	TRBJ2-6	TGCAGCGTTTGGACTGGGGCCAACGTCCTGACTTTC	CSVWTGANVLTF
TRBV12-3/TRBV12-4	.	few	TRBJ2-3	TGTGCCAGCAGTTTATTAGGTTTGCCCACAGATACGCAGTATTTT	CASSLLGLPTDTQYF
TRBV5-5	.	.	TRBJ2-6	TGTGCCAGCGAAGTATCATCTCTCTCTGGGGCCAACGTCCTGACTTTC	CASEVSSLSGANVLTF
TRBV24-1	.	.	TRBJ1-5	TGTGCCACCCTCCTGTCAGACCCACGATCTATTAGCAATCAGCCCCAGCATTTT	CATLLSDPRSISNQPQHF
TRBV12-3/TRBV12-4	.	few	TRBJ2-2	TGTGCCAGCAGTCGCTACACAACCGGGGAGCTGTTTTTT	CASSRYTTGELFF
TRBV27	TRBD1	once	TRBJ1-2	TGTGCCAGCAGTTTCCGAGCGACAGGGGATGGCTACACCTTC	CASSFRATGDGYTF
TRBV7-8	.	.	TRBJ1-2	TGTGCCAGCAGCTTAGAACACGGAAACTATGGCTACACCTTC	CASSLEHGNYGYTF
TRBV7-2	.	few	TRBJ2-3	TGTGCCAGCAGCTTAGACGGGAGTACGCAGTATTTT	CASSLDGSTQYF
TRBV20-1	TRBD2	few	TRBJ2-1	TGCAGTGCTAGAGATCCCCTAGCGGGTCTCTACGATGAGCAGTTCTTC	CSARDPLAGLYDEQFF
TRBV28	.	few	TRBJ2-1	TGTGCCAGCTTGGGGCATAGCTCCTACAATGAGCAGTTCTTC	CASLGHSSYNEQFF
TRBV20-1	TRBD2	few	TRBJ2-3	TGCAGTGCTAGCGGGGGGGGTCCTAAGGACACAGATACGCAGTATTTT	CSASGGGPKDTDTQYF
TRBV28	.	few	TRBJ2-1	TGTGCCAGCAGCCTAACGACACCCAAAGATGAGCAGTTCTTC	CASSLTTPKDEQFF
TRBV19	.	.	TRBJ1-5	TGTGCCAGTAGTATAGAAACGTACGTAGGGCCCCAGCATTTT	CASSIETYVGPQHF
TRBV5-1	TRBD2	.	TRBJ2-7	TGCGCCAGCAGCCTCCTACCCACGCTAGCGGGGGGAAACGAGCAGTACTTC	CASSLLPTLAGGNEQYF
TRBV5-6	TRBD1	few	TRBJ2-1	TGTGCCAGCAGCTTTGGGACAGGGTTCAATGAGCAGTTCTTC	CASSFGTGFNEQFF
TRBV15	TRBD1	few	TRBJ2-7	TGTGCCACCAGCAGACTTGGGACAGGTAGCTCCTACGAGCAGTACTTC	CATSRLGTGSSYEQYF
TRBV10-2	.	few	TRBJ2-3	TGCGCCAGCAAGGGCGGGGCCTTATCCACAGATACGCAGTATTTT	CASKGGALSTDTQYF
TRBV24-1	.	few	TRBJ2-3	TGTGCCACCCTCGACCTCACAGCTAGCACAGATACGCAGTATTTT	CATLDLTASTDTQYF
TRBV4-1	TRBD2	.	TRBJ2-3	TGCGCCAGCAGCCAAGGACTAGCGGACACAGATACGCAGTATTTT	CASSQGLADTDTQYF
TRBV28	.	few	TRBJ1-3	TGTGCCAGCAGTTTTGATGATGGAAGAAACACCATATATTTT	CASSFDDGRNTIYF
TRBV20-1	.	few	TRBJ2-7	TGCAGTGCTGAACAGGGAATCGAGCAGTACTTC	CSAEQGIEQYF
TRBV5-1	.	few	TRBJ2-7	TGCGCCAGCAGCTTGGCCCCCCAAAACTCCTACGAGCAGTACTTC	CASSLAPQNSYEQYF
TRBV6-2/TRBV6-3	.	.	TRBJ2-7	TGTGCCAGCAGTCGTTATATCCCAGGGACTTTCTACGAGCAGTACTTC	CASSRYIPGTFYEQYF
TRBV19	TRBD1	.	TRBJ2-1	TGTGCCAGTACCCCGGACAGGGTTGGTGAGCAGTTCTTC	CASTPDRVGEQFF
TRBV5-1	.	.	TRBJ2-5	TGCGCCAGCAGGGAGACAGTCCAAGAGACCCAGTACTTC	CASRETVQETQYF
TRBV5-1	.	.	TRBJ2-3	TGCGCCAGCAGCGCTGCGGGACGTTGGAGTGGCACAGATACGCAGTATTTT	CASSAAGRWSGTDTQYF
TRBV7-3	TRBD2	.	TRBJ2-3	TGTGCCAGCAGCTCAATTAGCGGGGGGGCCACAGATACGCAGTATTTT	CASSSISGGATDTQYF
TRBV29-1	TRBD2	few	TRBJ2-3	TGCAGCGTCAGGACGGGAGGGCCAGATACGCAGTATTTT	CSVRTGGPDTQYF
TRBV12-3/TRBV12-4	TRBD1	many	TRBJ2-1	TGTGCCAGCAGTGCCGGACAGGTTAGCTCCTACAATGAGCAGTTCTTC	CASSAGQVSSYNEQFF